This T cell receptor beta chain stems from a study of cytomegalovirus exposure and HLA in healthy donors. V was pared by 1 base and J by 5 bases, with 11 bases between. The CDR3 runs to 15 residues. Germline values: CDR1 SGHAT, CDR2 FQNNGV. Primers included in the PCR were 60 Vbeta and 13 Jbeta primers. Sequencing used immunoSEQ multiplex PCR; TCRdb keeps in-frame clones, though not all of them. This sample's clone table lists roughly 120,000 clones. J is TRBJ2-2 and V is TRBV11-2; TRBD2 is a possible D gene (6 bases). Sequenced: PBMCs. The TCR originated in a man between 18 and 29 years old in good health and CMV-seronegative. The CDR3 nucleotides read TGTGCCAGCAGCTTAGTTACGGGAGTTACCGGGGAGCTGTTTTTT. Its protein is CASSLVTGVTGELFF.